This T cell receptor (beta chain) was found in a study of T cells in Graves' hyperthyroidism and ophthalmopathy. Findings and caveats of the study: Progression to ophthalmopathy was predicted a median of about 6.6 months early. Expanded thyroid clonotypes (above 0.001) were mostly also found in blood.

The study defined stable Graves' hyperthyroidism as no ophthalmopathy progression within 18 months. It was uncontrolled infection, other autoimmune disease, pregnancy or lactation that excluded patients. The CDR3 regions of TCR beta were amplified from RNA transcripts. With the HTBI primer set, the TCR CDR3 went through a first round of RT-PCR. MiXCR was run by TCRdb on the multiplex PCR reads, yielding one entry per CDR3 protein. This sample has 350,000 to 400,000 distinct CDR3 sequences, with 15% found just once. The CDR3 has 12 amino acids. V was trimmed by 1 base and J by 5 bases, leaving 8 bases between them. CDR1 is DFQATT, CDR2 SNEGSKA, per germline (reference sequence). This clonotype has a handful of counts. Its antigen is undetermined.

This sequence was found in a woman in her thirties with Graves' hyperthyroidism. Sequenced: blood. V and J are TRBV20-1 and TRBJ2-5, with D unclear. The CDR3 bases are TGCAGTGCTAGAGTTTCCGGGGAGACCCAGTACTTC. This sequence encodes CSARVSGETQYF.